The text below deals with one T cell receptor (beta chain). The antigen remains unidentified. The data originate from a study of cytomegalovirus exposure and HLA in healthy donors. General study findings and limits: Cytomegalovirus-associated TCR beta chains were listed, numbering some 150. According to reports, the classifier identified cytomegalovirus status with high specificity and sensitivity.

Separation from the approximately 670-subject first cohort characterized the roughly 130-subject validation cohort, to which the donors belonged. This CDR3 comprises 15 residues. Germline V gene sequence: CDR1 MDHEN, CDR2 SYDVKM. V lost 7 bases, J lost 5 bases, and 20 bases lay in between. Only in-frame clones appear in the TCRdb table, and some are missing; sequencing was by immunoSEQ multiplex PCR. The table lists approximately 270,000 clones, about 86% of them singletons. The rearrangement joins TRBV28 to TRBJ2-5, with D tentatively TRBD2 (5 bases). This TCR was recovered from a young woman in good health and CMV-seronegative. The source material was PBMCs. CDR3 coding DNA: TGTGCCAGCAACCCCCGGACTCATCGAGGGGAGACCCAGTACTTC. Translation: CASNPRTHRGETQYF.